This record concerns one T cell receptor beta chain sequence. The data were taken from a study of blood T cell repertoires in COVID-19. Overall study context: The United States, Italy and Spain provided the acute and convalescent COVID-19 samples. T cells, B-cell-depleted T cells, or PBMCs supplied cDNA or gDNA.

Germline CDR1 SGHNT, CDR2 YYREEE (reference sequence). This CDR3 comprises 17 residues. V gave up 7 bases and J gave up 4 bases; unmatched junction bases: 13. In the original workflow: Reference gene primer amplification gave estimated nucleated cell counts. Data came from immunoSEQ multiplex PCR; TCRdb stores just in-frame clones and leaves some out. V, J and clone size are those of that table, while D and trimming were read from the DNA. Found here are over 45,000 clones, over 90% of them singletons; the top ten hold 3.9%. J is TRBJ2-2 and V is TRBV5-4; 10 bases fit TRBD2. The receptor was derived from a middle-aged man with acute or convalescent COVID-19. The specimen sequenced was peripheral blood. The CDR3 DNA reads TGTGCCAGCGGGAGAGAGCTAGCGGGAGTGGCCACCGGGGAGCTGTTTTTT. The encoded protein is CASGRELAGVATGELFF.